The 20 T cell receptor beta chains below all came from one sample that was sequenced in a study of vaccination effects on CD4 cells after COVID-19. Their antigens are not known. Libraries were prepared by immunoSEQ multiplex PCR; TCRdb keeps only in-frame clonotypes and omits some of them. The sample holds about 47,000 clones, roughly 76% seen once. At the end of about 10 days of culture, CD4+ T cells were isolated. The input for sequencing was CD4+ T cells from PBMCs cultured without peptide, taken before COVID-19 vaccination. The source of these receptors is a human donor who had a prior SARS-CoV-2 infection.

The rearrangement links TRBV7-8 to TRBJ1-1; the D gene is possibly TRBD1 (5 bases). Germline CDR1 reads SGHVS; CDR2 reads FQNEAQ. The CDR3 contains 14 residues. V lost 7 bases and J lost 2, with 14 bases in between. The CDR3 loop is CASTLTELNTEAFF. The CDR3, as DNA: TGTGCCAGCACCCTGACAGAACTAAACACTGAAGCTTTCTTT.

V is TRBV6-1 and J is TRBJ2-2; D is perhaps TRBD1 or TRBD2 (5 bases each). The germline V and J ends were trimmed by 1 base and 7 bases, with 10 bases remaining between them. Looked up from germline, CDR1 is MNHNS and CDR2 is SASEGT. The CDR3 runs 14 residues. The CDR3 coding sequence is TGTGCCAGCAGTGAAGTGAGGGGCGACGGGGAGCTGTTTTTT. As protein: CASSEVRGDGELFF.

This clone appeared a single time. The chain combines TRBV4-2 with TRBJ2-3; D gene ambiguous. V was pared by 0 bases and J by 3 bases, with 1 base between. CDR1 and CDR2 from the germline V gene are LGHNA and YNFKEQ. The length of the CDR3 is 12 residues. In nucleotides, the CDR3 is TGTGCCAGCAGCCAAGAAACAGATACGCAGTATTTT. It is translated as CASSQETDTQYF.

This clone was found a few times. The chain carries TRBV7-2 and TRBJ2-1; tentatively, D is TRBD2 (5 bases). Germline V lookup: CDR1 SGHTA, CDR2 FQGNSA. This CDR3 comprises 15 residues. Trimming took 5 bases from V and 2 from J, leaving 13 bases between them. CDR3 in DNA: TGTGCCAGCAGCCTCGACTATACCACCTACAATGAGCAGTTCTTC. Its translation is CASSLDYTTYNEQFF.

Here the CDR3 DNA reads TGTGCCAGCAGCCAGACAGGGGGCGATCAGCCCCAGCATTTT. It translates to CASSQTGGDQPQHF. The V and J genes are TRBV7-2 and TRBJ1-5; 10 nucleotides match TRBD1. The CDR3 contains 14 residues. The V segment lost 5 bases and the J segment 5 bases; nucleotides outside the gene matches: 3. CDR1 and CDR2 (germline): SGHTA, FQGNSA.

This clone was detected only a few times. The V and J genes are TRBV6-5 and TRBJ1-5; D is perhaps TRBD1 (5 bases). This CDR3 comprises 15 residues. CDR1 and CDR2 (germline): MNHEY, SVGAGI. The V and J ends lost 8 bases and 0 bases respectively, with 14 bases between them. The CDR3: CASGAGGNSNQPQHF. CDR3 DNA: TGTGCCAGCGGGGCGGGGGGAAATAGCAATCAGCCCCAGCATTTT.

The gene calls are TRBV2 and TRBJ1-4; no clear D. This CDR3 has 15 amino acids. The V end was cut by 7 bases, the J end by 4 bases, with 16 bases between. Germline CDR1 is SNHLY and CDR2 is FYNNEI. Written as DNA, the CDR3 is TGTGCCAGCACCGTCGGGCCCCCAATTAATGAAAAACTGTTTTTT. Translation gives CASTVGPPINEKLFF.

This clone appeared a few times. This sequence joins TRBV4-3 and TRBJ2-3, with D hard to call. The V gene's germline CDR1 is LGHNA and CDR2 YSLEER. Trimming took 0 bases from V and 0 from J, leaving 4 bases between them. This CDR3 has 14 residues. The CDR3 sequence: CASSQDISTDTQYF. The CDR3 region has the DNA TGCGCCAGCAGCCAAGATATCAGCACAGATACGCAGTATTTT.

This clone came up once. The rearrangement uses TRBV5-5 and TRBJ2-5; 12 nucleotides match TRBD2. The germline gives CDR1 SGHKS, CDR2 YYEKEE (reference sequence). The CDR3 runs 18 residues. Unmatched junction bases numbered 9, after V lost 1 base and J lost 2 bases. The CDR3 coding sequence is TGTGCCAGCAGCTTGCGCGGGGGCGGACTAGCGGGGCAAGAGACCCAGTACTTC. Amino acids: CASSLRGGGLAGQETQYF.

The chain carries TRBV6-1 and TRBJ1-1; no reliable D call. The germline gives CDR1 MNHNS, CDR2 SASEGT. Trimming removed 1 base at V and 1 base at J, with 7 bases between. CDR3 length: 14 amino acids. The CDR3 is CASSEGLENTEAFF. In DNA form, the CDR3 reads TGTGCCAGCAGTGAAGGTCTGGAGAACACTGAAGCTTTCTTT.

This chain links TRBV4-1 with TRBJ1-6; D is uncertain. Trimming took off 5 bases at V and 6 bases at J, with 11 bases between the two ends. Germline lookup yields CDR1 MGHRA and CDR2 YSYEKL. CDR3 length: 14 amino acids. The CDR3 loop is CASSDVRVNSPLHF. The CDR3 DNA reads TGCGCCAGCAGCGACGTGAGAGTTAATTCACCCCTCCACTTT.

The J gene is TRBJ1-4, the V gene TRBV18; tentative D call: TRBD1 (6 bases). The germline V and J ends were trimmed by 3 bases and 0 bases, with 14 bases remaining between them. This CDR3 has 17 residues. The germline gives CDR1 KGHSH, CDR2 LQKENI. The CDR3 here is CASSPLGQTTTNEKLFF. Here the CDR3 DNA reads TGTGCCAGCTCACCTCTAGGACAGACGACAACTAATGAAAAACTGTTTTTT.

This clone was found once. The rearrangement links TRBV5-6 to TRBJ2-3; D is unclear. Germline-derived CDR1 and CDR2 are SGHDT and YYEEEE. V lost 3 bases and J 0 bases, leaving 14 bases between the germline ends. The CDR3 consists of 16 residues. As DNA, the CDR3 is TGTGCCAGCAGCTCAGTCCCGGCGGATAGCACAGATACGCAGTATTTT. Translating it yields CASSSVPADSTDTQYF.

The rearrangement joins TRBV5-8 to TRBJ1-2, with D unclear. Trimming removed 4 bases from V and 10 bases from J, with 14 bases in between. The germline CDR1 and CDR2 sequences are SGHTS and YDEGEE. This CDR3 region has 12 residues. The CDR3 sequence is CASSRRERDYTF. The CDR3 DNA reads TGTGCCAGCAGCCGACGGGAGCGCGACTACACCTTC.

This sequence joins TRBV29-1 and TRBJ2-1; 10 positions agree with TRBD1. The CDR3 has 13 residues. CDR1 is SQVTM, CDR2 ANQGSEA, per germline. V dropped 3 bases and J dropped 9; count of bases not matched to a gene: 5. The CDR3 region has the DNA TGCAGCGTTGATGGGGACAGGGGCTTTGAGCAGTTCTTC. Its translation is CSVDGDRGFEQFF.

The genes are TRBV5-1 and TRBJ2-2; tentatively, D is TRBD2 (5 bases). The ends were cut back, 0 bases at V and 3 bases at J, with 9 bases in the middle. Germline CDR1 reads SGHRS; CDR2 reads YFSETQ. The CDR3 extends over 15 amino acids. The CDR3 here is CASSLAAGDTGELFF. In DNA form, the CDR3 reads TGCGCCAGCAGCTTGGCGGCGGGTGACACCGGGGAGCTGTTTTTT.

This sequence joins TRBV4-1 and TRBJ2-7; D gene uncertain. CDR1 is MGHRA, CDR2 YSYEKL, per germline. The V gene lost 1 base and the J gene lost 2 bases, with 9 bases spanning the gap. This CDR3 region has 14 residues. Written as DNA, the CDR3 is TGCGCCAGCAGCCAAGTTTTTGTTCCCTACGAGCAGTACTTC. As protein: CASSQVFVPYEQYF.

This chain joins TRBV7-2 and TRBJ1-5; a weak D match, TRBD1 (6 bases). V was pared by 3 bases and J by 0 bases, with 9 bases between. Germline-derived CDR1 and CDR2 are SGHTA and FQGNSA. The CDR3 spans 15 residues. CDR3 sequence: CASSLHRDSNQPQHF. CDR3 sequence (DNA): TGTGCCAGCAGCTTGCACAGGGATAGCAATCAGCCCCAGCATTTT.

This chain uses TRBV11-3 with TRBJ1-1; the D gene is possibly TRBD1 (6 bases). The germline CDR1 and CDR2 sequences are SGHNT and YENEEA. This CDR3 comprises 13 residues. Trimming removed 7 bases from V and 3 bases from J, with 12 bases in between. CDR3 DNA: TGTGCCAGCATGGAGGGGGGCTACACTGAAGCTTTCTTT. The encoded protein is CASMEGGYTEAFF.

The J gene is TRBJ1-4, the V gene TRBV19; perhaps TRBD1 as D (6 bases). This CDR3 is built from 13 residues. Trimming left V 7 bases short and J 7 bases short, with 13 bases between. CDR1 is LNHDA and CDR2 is SQIVND in the germline V gene (reference sequence). CDR3 DNA: TGTGCCAGTACAATAGGCAGGGGTGAAAAACTGTTTTTT. It is translated as CASTIGRGEKLFF. The full variable domain, with the rest looked up from reference TRBV19 and TRBJ1-4, is DGGITQSPKYLFRKEGQNVTLSCEQNLNHDAMYWYRQDPGQGLRLIYYSQIVNDFQKGDIAEGYSVSREKKESFPLTVTSAQKNPTAFYLCASTIGRGEKLFFGSGTQLSVL.